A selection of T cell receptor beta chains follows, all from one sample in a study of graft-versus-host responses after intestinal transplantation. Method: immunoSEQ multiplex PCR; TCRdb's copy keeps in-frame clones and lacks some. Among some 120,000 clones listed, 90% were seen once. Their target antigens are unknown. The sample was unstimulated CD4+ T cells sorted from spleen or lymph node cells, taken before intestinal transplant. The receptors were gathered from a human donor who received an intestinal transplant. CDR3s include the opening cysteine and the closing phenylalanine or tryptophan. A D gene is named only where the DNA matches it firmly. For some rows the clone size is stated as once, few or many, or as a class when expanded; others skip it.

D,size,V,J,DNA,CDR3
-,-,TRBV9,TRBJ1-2,TGTGCCAGCAGAAAGACAGGAGAAGGTTTGGATGGCTACACCTTC,CASRKTGEGLDGYTF
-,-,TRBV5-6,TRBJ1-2,TGTGCCAGCAGCCACGACAGGTTCGTCGGGCATGGCTACACCTTC,CASSHDRFVGHGYTF
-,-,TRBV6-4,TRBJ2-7,TGTGCCAGCCCCGTTTGGGGGGAAGAGCAGTACTTC,CASPVWGEEQYF
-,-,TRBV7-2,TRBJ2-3,TGTGCCAGCAGCTCCTCCGCCGCGGATACGCAGTATTTT,CASSSSAADTQYF
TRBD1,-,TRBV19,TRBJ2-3,TGTGCCAGTAGTCTATTCGGGACAGGGGCACGAGATACGCAGTATTTT,CASSLFGTGARDTQYF
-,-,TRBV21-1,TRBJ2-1,TGTGCCAGCAGCAAATTTGAGGGCGTCAATGAGCAGTTCTTC,CASSKFEGVNEQFF
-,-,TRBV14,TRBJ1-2,TGTGCCAGCAGCCTTTTGCTAGGGGGAGACGGCTACACCTTC,CASSLLLGGDGYTF
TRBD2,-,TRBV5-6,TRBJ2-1,TGTGCCAGCAGCTTGATCGGGGATGGTACTAGCGGGGGGTCCAAGTCGTTCTTC,CASSLIGDGTSGGSKSFF
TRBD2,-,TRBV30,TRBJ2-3,TGTGCCTGGACGAGCGGGAGACACACAGATACGCAGTATTTT,CAWTSGRHTDTQYF
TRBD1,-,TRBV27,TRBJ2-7,TGTGCCAGCAGTTTACAGGGGGCGGTGTACGAGCAGTACTTC,CASSLQGAVYEQYF
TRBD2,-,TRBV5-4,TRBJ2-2,TGTGCCAGCAGCTTAACGGGAGGGCCGACCGGGGAGCTGTTTTTT,CASSLTGGPTGELFF
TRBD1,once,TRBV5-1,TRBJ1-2,TGCGCCAGCAGCTTTAAGGGACAGGGGAGTGTTGGCTACACCTTC,CASSFKGQGSVGYTF
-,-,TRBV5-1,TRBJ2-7,TGCGCCAGCAGCTTGGGGCACCCTTACGAGCAGTACTTC,CASSLGHPYEQYF
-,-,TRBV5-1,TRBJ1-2,TGCGCCAGCAGCTTGACCACAGGGTTTTCGTCCTATGGCTACACCTTC,CASSLTTGFSSYGYTF
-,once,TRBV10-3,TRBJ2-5,TGTGCCATCAGTGGTACAGGGAGAGGGACCCAGTACTTC,CAISGTGRGTQYF
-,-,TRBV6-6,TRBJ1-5,TGTGCCAGCAGTAAGACAGTACAGCCCCAGCATTTT,CASSKTVQPQHF
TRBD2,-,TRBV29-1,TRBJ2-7,TGCAGCGCATACCCCGGGGGGAGGGACGAGCAGTACTTC,CSAYPGGRDEQYF
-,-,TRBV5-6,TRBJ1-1,TGTGCCAGCAGCTTATTCGAGAGGGTTACTGAAGCTTTCTTT,CASSLFERVTEAFF
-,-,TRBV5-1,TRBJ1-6,TGCGCCAGCTCTCTGTGGTGGGCCTCTAATAATTCACCCCTCCACTTT,CASSLWWASNNSPLHF
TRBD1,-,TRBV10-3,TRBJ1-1,TGTGCCTCACGCTACCGACAGGGAGAAGTCGCTTTCTTT,CASRYRQGEVAFF
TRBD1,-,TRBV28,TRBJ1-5,TGTGCCAGCAGCCGGGGACAGGGGGACAATCAGCCCCAGCATTTT,CASSRGQGDNQPQHF
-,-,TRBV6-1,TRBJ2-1,TGTGCCAGCAGAAGACTTGTAGCGCAGTTCTTC,CASRRLVAQFF
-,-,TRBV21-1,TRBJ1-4,TGTGCCAGCAGCGACAGGAGTAGGGAAAAACTGTTTTTT,CASSDRSREKLFF
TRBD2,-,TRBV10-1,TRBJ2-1,TGCGCCAGCAGTGAGTGGGGACTAGCGGAGAGCAATGAGCAGTTCTTC,CASSEWGLAESNEQFF
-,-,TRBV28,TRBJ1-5,TGTGCCAGCAGTCCCCGCGCGGCGGCGGGATTCAATCAGCCCCAGCATTTT,CASSPRAAAGFNQPQHF
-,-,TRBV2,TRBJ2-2,TGTGCCAGCACCCCCTTCACAGTAGGGGAGCTGTTTTTT,CASTPFTVGELFF
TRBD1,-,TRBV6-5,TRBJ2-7,TGTGCCAGCAGGTGGGACAGAGGCTCCTACGAGCAGTACTTC,CASRWDRGSYEQYF
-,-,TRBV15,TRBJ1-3,TGTGCCACCAGCAGACGGTACTCTGGAAACACCATATATTTT,CATSRRYSGNTIYF
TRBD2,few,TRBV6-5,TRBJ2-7,TGTGCCAGCAAAGTAGCGGGAGGGAGACACGAGCAGTACTTC,CASKVAGGRHEQYF
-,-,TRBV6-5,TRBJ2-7,TGTGCCAGCAGTTACTCTGGGACAAGCGACCCCTACGAGCAGTACTTC,CASSYSGTSDPYEQYF
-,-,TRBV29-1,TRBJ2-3,TGCAGCCATCGGGTCAGATACACAGATACGCAGTATTTT,CSHRVRYTDTQYF
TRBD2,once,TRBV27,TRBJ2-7,TGTGCCAGCAGTTTTGCGGGACTAGCGGGAGTGCAGTACTTC,CASSFAGLAGVQYF
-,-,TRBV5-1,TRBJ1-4,TGCGCCAGTTGTCTGGGAGCAACTAATGAAAAACTGTTTTTT,CASCLGATNEKLFF
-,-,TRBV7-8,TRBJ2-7,TGTGCCAGCAGCCACCGGGACATTACCTACGAGCAGTACTTC,CASSHRDITYEQYF
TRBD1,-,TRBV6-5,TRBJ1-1,TGTGCCAGCAGTTACTCCGGGACAGGGCGTAACACTGAAGCTTTCTTT,CASSYSGTGRNTEAFF
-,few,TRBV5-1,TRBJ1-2,TGCGCCAGCAGCTTGGACAGGGCCAATAACTATGGCTACACCTTC,CASSLDRANNYGYTF
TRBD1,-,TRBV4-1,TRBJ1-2,TGCGCCAGCAGCCAAGATTATAGACAGGGGCGCAATGGCTACACCTTC,CASSQDYRQGRNGYTF
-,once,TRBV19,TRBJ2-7,TGTGCCAGTAGACAAACGACAGCAGGGACCTACGAGCAGTACTTC,CASRQTTAGTYEQYF
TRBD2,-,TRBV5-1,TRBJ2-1,TGCGCCAGCAGTGAGGGGAGGACTAGCGGGACTCAGCAGTTCTTC,CASSEGRTSGTQQFF
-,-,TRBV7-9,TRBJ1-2,TGTGCCAGCAGCTTACAATTAGGCGCAGGCGGCTACACCTTC,CASSLQLGAGGYTF
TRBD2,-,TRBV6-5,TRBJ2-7,TGTGCCAGCAGCCCGAGCGGGGCTTTCCTCTACGAGCAGTACTTC,CASSPSGAFLYEQYF
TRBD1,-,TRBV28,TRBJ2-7,TGTGCCAGCAACCTCGGGGACAGGGGATTCTACGAGCAGTACTTC,CASNLGDRGFYEQYF
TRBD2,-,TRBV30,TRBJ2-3,TGTGCCTGGAGTGTAACGAGCGGGAGAGATACGCAGTATTTT,CAWSVTSGRDTQYF
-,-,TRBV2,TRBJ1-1,TGTGCCAGCAGGAGATGGGGGGGCACTGAAGCTTTCTTT,CASRRWGGTEAFF
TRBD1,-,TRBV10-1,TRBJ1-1,TGCGCCAGCAGTGAGAGATCGGGACAGTACACTGAAGCTTTCTTT,CASSERSGQYTEAFF
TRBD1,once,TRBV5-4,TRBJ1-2,TGTGCCAGCAGCTTCCGGGACAGAACCTATGGCTACACCTTC,CASSFRDRTYGYTF
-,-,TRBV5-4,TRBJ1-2,TGTGCCAGCTCTCCCGGGGGGCTGGTGGAAGGCCTTAGGGGCTACACCTTC,CASSPGGLVEGLRGYTF
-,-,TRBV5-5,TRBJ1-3,TGTGCCAGCAGCAATCGACAGGGAAACACCATATATTTT,CASSNRQGNTIYF
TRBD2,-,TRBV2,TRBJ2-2,TGTGCCAGCAGTGTACAGCGGGATTTGTACACCGGGGAGCTGTTTTTT,CASSVQRDLYTGELFF
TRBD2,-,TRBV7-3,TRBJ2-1,TGTGCCAGAAGCTTAAGAGGAAGGTGGGAGGGCCTGTACAATGAGCAGTTCTTC,CARSLRGRWEGLYNEQFF
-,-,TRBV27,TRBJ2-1,TGTGCCAGCAGTTTAGAGGGAGGATCCTACAATGAGCAGTTCTTC,CASSLEGGSYNEQFF
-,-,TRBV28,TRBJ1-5,TGTGCCAGCAGTTTACAGGGGCCTCAGCCCCAGCATTTT,CASSLQGPQPQHF
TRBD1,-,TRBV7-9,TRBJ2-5,TGTGCCAGCGCCACAGCGACAGGGGGCTACCAAGAGACCCAGTACTTC,CASATATGGYQETQYF
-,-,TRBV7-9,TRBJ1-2,TGTGCCAGCAGGCCACGTGGCCTGCGGGCAGGGGTCTACACCTTC,CASRPRGLRAGVYTF
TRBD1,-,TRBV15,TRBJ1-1,TGTGCCACCAGCAGAGATCAGGGGGCGGGCACTGAAGCTTTCTTT,CATSRDQGAGTEAFF